This T cell receptor beta chain was captured by sequencing in a study of blood T cells in healthy people across ages. General study results and limits: Because sorting was not performed, PBMCs prevented conclusive naive versus antigen-experienced comparison.

The CDR3 spans 17 residues. Looked up from germline, CDR1 is MGHRA and CDR2 is YSYEKL. Trimming at V came to 3 bases and at J to 4 bases, leaving 11 bases not matched to a gene. Sample-barcoded 5' priming and a J-beta primer mix drove a second PCR of roughly 6 to 12 cycles. Sequencing yielded, for each sample, at least 3 million paired-end reads carrying CDR3. TCRdb recomputed calls from the 5' RACE reads with MiXCR, one row per CDR3 protein. The data show approximately 1,700,000 distinct CDR3 sequences, about two fifths seen once. Each donor supplied approximately 10 milliliters of peripheral blood. Of note for this clonotype: Its antigen is not identified.

Specimen: blood. This rearrangement joins TRBV4-1 to TRBJ2-3; 9 bases are a match to TRBD1. The sequence was obtained from a human donor in good health. The CDR3 loop is CASSHRGRDRVADTQYF. CDR3 coding DNA: TGCGCCAGCAGCCACCGGGGTCGGGACAGGGTGGCAGATACGCAGTATTTT.